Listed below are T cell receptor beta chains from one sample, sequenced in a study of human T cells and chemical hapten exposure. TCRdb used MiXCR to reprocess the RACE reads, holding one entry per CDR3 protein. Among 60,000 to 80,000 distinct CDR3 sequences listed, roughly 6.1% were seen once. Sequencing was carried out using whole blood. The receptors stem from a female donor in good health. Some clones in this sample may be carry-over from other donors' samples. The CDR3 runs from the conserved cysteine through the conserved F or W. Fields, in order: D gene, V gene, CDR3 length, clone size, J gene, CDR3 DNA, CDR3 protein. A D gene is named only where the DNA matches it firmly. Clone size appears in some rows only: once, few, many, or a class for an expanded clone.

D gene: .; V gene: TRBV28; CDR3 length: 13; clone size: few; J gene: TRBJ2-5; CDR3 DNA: TGTGCCAGCAGTTTTGGGGGCTTGGAGACCCAGTACTTC; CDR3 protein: CASSFGGLETQYF
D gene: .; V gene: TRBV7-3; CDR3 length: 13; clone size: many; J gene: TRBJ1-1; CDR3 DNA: TGTGCCAGCAGCAATAGACAAAACACTGAAGCTTTCTTT; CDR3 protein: CASSNRQNTEAFF
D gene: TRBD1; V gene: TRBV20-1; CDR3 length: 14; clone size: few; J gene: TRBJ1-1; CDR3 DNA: TGCAGTGCCCCCGGACAGGGAATGAACACTGAAGCTTTCTTT; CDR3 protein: CSAPGQGMNTEAFF
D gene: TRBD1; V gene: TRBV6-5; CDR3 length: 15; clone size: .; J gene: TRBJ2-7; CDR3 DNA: TGTGCCAGCAGTTACCTCGGGACAGGGGGTTACGAGCAGTACTTC; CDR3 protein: CASSYLGTGGYEQYF
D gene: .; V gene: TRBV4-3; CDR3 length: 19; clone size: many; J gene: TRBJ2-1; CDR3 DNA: TGCGCCAGCAGCCAAGCGTCAACCTTCGAGGCCAGCTCCTACAATGAGCAGTTCTTC; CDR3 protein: CASSQASTFEASSYNEQFF
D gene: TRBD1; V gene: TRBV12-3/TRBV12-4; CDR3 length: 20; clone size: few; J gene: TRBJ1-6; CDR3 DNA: TGTGCCAGCAGTTCAAGTCCCTGGTTCGGGACAGGGGTCCATAATTCACCCCTCCACTTT; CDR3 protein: CASSSSPWFGTGVHNSPLHF
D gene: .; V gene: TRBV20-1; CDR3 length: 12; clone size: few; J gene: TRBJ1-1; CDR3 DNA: TGCAGTGCTAGGCAAGGGAACACTGAAGCTTTCTTT; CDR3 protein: CSARQGNTEAFF
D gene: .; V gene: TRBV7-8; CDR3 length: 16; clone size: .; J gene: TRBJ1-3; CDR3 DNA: TGTGCCAGCAGCCCAATGGGACCGCTCTCTGGAAACACCATATATTTT; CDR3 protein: CASSPMGPLSGNTIYF
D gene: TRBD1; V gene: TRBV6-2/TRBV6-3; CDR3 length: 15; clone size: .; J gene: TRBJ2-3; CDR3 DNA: TGTGCCAGCAGGCCGGGACAGGGGGAGTCAGATACGCAGTATTTT; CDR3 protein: CASRPGQGESDTQYF
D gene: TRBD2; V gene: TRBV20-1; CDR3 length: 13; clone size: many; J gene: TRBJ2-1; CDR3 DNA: TGCAGTGCTAGATGGCGGGAGGACAATGAGCAGTTCTTC; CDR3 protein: CSARWREDNEQFF
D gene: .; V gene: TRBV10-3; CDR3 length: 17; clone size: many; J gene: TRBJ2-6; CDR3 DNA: TGTGCCATAGTGGGGGAAATGACGATTCCTGGGGCCAACGTCCTGACTTTC; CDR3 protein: CAIVGEMTIPGANVLTF
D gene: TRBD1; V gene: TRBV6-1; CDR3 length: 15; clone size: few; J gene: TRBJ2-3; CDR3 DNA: TGTGCCAGCAGTGATCGACAGGGTTGGTCAGATACGCAGTATTTT; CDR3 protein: CASSDRQGWSDTQYF
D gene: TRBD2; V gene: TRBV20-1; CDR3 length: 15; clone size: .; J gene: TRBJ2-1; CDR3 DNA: TGCAGTGCTAGAGATCGACTAGCGTACCAAAATGAGCAGTTCTTC; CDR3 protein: CSARDRLAYQNEQFF
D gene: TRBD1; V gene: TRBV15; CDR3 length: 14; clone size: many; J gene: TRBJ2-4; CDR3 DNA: TGTGCCACCAGCAGGACAGGGTGGATTGACATTCAGTACTTC; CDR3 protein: CATSRTGWIDIQYF
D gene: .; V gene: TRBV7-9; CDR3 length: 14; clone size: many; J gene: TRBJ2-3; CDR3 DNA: TGTGCCAGCAGGAGGCTAGATGTAACCGATACGCAGTATTTT; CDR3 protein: CASRRLDVTDTQYF
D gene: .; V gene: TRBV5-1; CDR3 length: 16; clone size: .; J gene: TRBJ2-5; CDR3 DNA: TGCGCCAGCAGCTTTCCCGGCGCTTCGTCTGAAGAGACCCAGTACTTC; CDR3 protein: CASSFPGASSEETQYF
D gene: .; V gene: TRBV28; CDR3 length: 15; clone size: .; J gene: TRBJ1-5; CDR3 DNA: TGTGCCAGCAGCCCCCAGGGGACTCCAGGTCAGCCCCAGCATTTT; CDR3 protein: CASSPQGTPGQPQHF
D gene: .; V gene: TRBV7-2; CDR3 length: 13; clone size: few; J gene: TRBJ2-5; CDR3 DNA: TGTGCCAGCAGCTTAGAACAGTGGGAGACCCAGTACTTC; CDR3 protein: CASSLEQWETQYF
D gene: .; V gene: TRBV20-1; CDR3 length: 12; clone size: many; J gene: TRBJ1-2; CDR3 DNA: TGCAGTGCCTACGACAGGAACTATGGCTACACCTTC; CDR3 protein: CSAYDRNYGYTF
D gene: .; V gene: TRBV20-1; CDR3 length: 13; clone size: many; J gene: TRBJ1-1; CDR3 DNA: TGCAGTGCTAGAGAATCAGGGAACACTGAAGCTTTCTTT; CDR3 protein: CSARESGNTEAFF
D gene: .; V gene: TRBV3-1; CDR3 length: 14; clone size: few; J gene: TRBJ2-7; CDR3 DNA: TGTGCCAGCAGCCAAGTAGAAGGGCCCTACGAGCAGTACTTC; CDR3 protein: CASSQVEGPYEQYF
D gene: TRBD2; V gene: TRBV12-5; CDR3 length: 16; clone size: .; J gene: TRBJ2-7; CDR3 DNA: TGTTCTAGTGGTTTGCCCGGACTAGCGGAGCCCTACGAGCAGTACTTC; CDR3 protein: CSSGLPGLAEPYEQYF
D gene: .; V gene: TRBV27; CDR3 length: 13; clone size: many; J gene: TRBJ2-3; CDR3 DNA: TGTGCCAGCAGTTTAACAGGCACAGATACGCAGTATTTT; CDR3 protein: CASSLTGTDTQYF
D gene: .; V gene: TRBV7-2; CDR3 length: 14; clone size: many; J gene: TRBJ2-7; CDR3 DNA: TGTGCCAGCAGCCAGGCGTGGAGGGCCTACGAGCAGTACTTC; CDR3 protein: CASSQAWRAYEQYF
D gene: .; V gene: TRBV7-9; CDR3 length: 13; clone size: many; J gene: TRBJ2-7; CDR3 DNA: TGTGCCAGCACAGAGCGCCTCATTGACGAGCAGTACTTC; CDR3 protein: CASTERLIDEQYF
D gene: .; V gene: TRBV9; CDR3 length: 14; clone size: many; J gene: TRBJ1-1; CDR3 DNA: TGTGCCAGCAGCGAGGGTATTAAGAACACTGAAGCTTTCTTT; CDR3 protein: CASSEGIKNTEAFF
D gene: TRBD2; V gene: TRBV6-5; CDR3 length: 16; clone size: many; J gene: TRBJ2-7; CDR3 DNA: TGTGCCAGCAGTTACGAGAAGGGACTAGCCAGCTACGAGCAGTACTTC; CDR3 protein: CASSYEKGLASYEQYF
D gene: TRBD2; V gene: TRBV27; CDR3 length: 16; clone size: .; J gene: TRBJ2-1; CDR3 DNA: TGTGCCAGCAGTTTAGCGGGGGGCTATTCCGCATGGGAGCAGTTCTTC; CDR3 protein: CASSLAGGYSAWEQFF
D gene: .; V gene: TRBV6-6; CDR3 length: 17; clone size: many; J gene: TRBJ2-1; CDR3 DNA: TGTGCCAGCAGTTACTCTGCCGGGACGTGGGATTACAATGAGCAGTTCTTC; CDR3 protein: CASSYSAGTWDYNEQFF
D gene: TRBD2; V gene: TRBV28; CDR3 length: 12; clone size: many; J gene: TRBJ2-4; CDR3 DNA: TGTGCCAGCAGAGGCGGGAGAGACATTCAGTACTTC; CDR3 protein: CASRGGRDIQYF
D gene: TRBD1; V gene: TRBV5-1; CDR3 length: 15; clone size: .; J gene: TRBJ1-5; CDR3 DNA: TGCGCCAGCAGCCTCAAATCAGGGGGAGGTCAGCCCCAGCATTTT; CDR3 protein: CASSLKSGGGQPQHF
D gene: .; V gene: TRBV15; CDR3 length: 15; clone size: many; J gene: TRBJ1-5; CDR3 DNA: TGTGCCACCAGCAGTAGGGGCGACCGCGGCCAACCCCAGCATTTT; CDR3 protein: CATSSRGDRGQPQHF